Presented here are 21 T cell receptor beta chains from one specimen sequenced in a study of T cell responses to AZD1222 COVID-19 vaccine. TCRdb's table, derived via immunoSEQ multiplex PCR, lists solely in-frame clones and lacks some. Among some 150,000 clones, about 85% were seen once, and the ten largest hold approximately 6.6%. Here the sequenced sample was peripheral blood, taken after recovery from COVID-19. These receptors were collected from an adult who had recovered from COVID-19.

For the CDR3, the DNA is TGTGCCAGCAGTACCAGACAGGGTACGGGTGAAAAACTGTTTTTT. Translated: CASSTRQGTGEKLFF. The J gene is TRBJ1-4, the V gene TRBV28; 7 bases map to TRBD1. The ends lost 5 bases at V and 7 bases at J; junction bases unmatched: 10. Germline CDR1 MDHEN, CDR2 SYDVKM. This CDR3 has 15 amino acids.

CDR3 sequence reads: CASSGTSGAYEQYF. The CDR3 DNA follows: TGTGCCAGCAGCGGGACTAGCGGAGCCTACGAGCAGTACTTC. The chain combines TRBV28 with TRBJ2-7, with 11 bases lining up with TRBD2. The CDR3 extends over 14 amino acids. V shed 6 bases, J shed 2 bases, and the junction held 3 bases outside the gene matches. Per germline, CDR1 MDHEN and CDR2 SYDVKM.

V and J are TRBV9 and TRBJ2-2; D is ambiguous. Trimming shortened V by 0 bases and J by 2 bases, and 5 bases separated the two germline ends. CDR3 length: 14 amino acids. CDR1 and CDR2 (germline): SGDLS, YYNGEE. CDR3 bases: TGTGCCAGCAGCGTAGGACGCAACACCGGGGAGCTGTTTTTT. Translation gives CASSVGRNTGELFF.

The genes are TRBV4-3 and TRBJ1-1; no clear D gene. The CDR3 has 14 residues. The germline gives CDR1 LGHNA, CDR2 YSLEER. Trimming took off 0 bases at V and 1 base at J, with 6 bases between the two ends. The CDR3 DNA reads as TGCGCCAGCAGCCAAGATATGGGGAACACTGAAGCTTTCTTT. Translating it yields CASSQDMGNTEAFF.

This clone came up once. V gene TRBV5-1 combines with J gene TRBJ2-7; 8 positions agree with TRBD1. The CDR3 is made up of 16 amino acids. J gave up 3 bases and V 0 bases, and 8 bases lay outside the gene matches. The germline CDR1 and CDR2 sequences are SGHRS and YFSETQ. This CDR3 is CASSLGAGGAIYEQYF. The CDR3 DNA reads TGCGCCAGCAGCTTGGGGGCAGGGGGCGCGATCTACGAGCAGTACTTC.

The V and J genes are TRBV5-4 and TRBJ2-3; the match to TRBD2 covers 11 bases. The CDR3 sequence is 17 residues long. J lost 0 bases, V lost 2 bases, and 5 bases had no gene match. Germline V gene sequence: CDR1 SGHNT, CDR2 YYREEE (reference sequence). CDR3 region: CASSLLAGDFSTDTQYF. The CDR3 DNA is TGTGCCAGCAGCTTACTAGCGGGGGACTTTAGCACAGATACGCAGTATTTT.

This clone has a handful of counts. The chain uses TRBV10-2 and TRBJ1-5; TRBD1 might be the D (6 bases). There are 14 residues in the CDR3. Trimming left V 4 bases short and J 7 bases short, with 14 bases between. Germline V gene sequence: CDR1 WSHSY, CDR2 SAAADI. CDR3 DNA sequence: TGCGCCAGCAGTGCGGGGGGCGCAAAGCAGCCCCAGCATTTT. Its translation: CASSAGGAKQPQHF.

The chain joins TRBV19 to TRBJ2-3; D gene uncertain. This CDR3 comprises 12 residues. The ends were cut back, 5 bases at V and 6 bases at J, with 9 bases in the middle. Looked up from germline, CDR1 is LNHDA and CDR2 is SQIVND (reference sequence). CDR3 region: CASSFRLDTQYF. CDR3 coding DNA: TGTGCCAGTAGTTTCAGGTTGGATACGCAGTATTTT.

V and J are TRBV3-1 (or the pseudogene TRBV3-2) and TRBJ1-5, with 10 bases aligning to TRBD1. V gave up 4 bases and J gave up 6 bases; unmatched junction bases: 6. This CDR3 is 15 amino acids long. The germline V gene has CDR1 LGHDT and CDR2 YNNKEL (reference sequence). CDR3 coding DNA: TGTGCCAGCAGCCCCGGACAGGGGGTGGGTCAGCCCCAGCATTTT. Protein sequence: CASSPGQGVGQPQHF.

This clone was observed once. V usage is TRBV29-1 and J usage is TRBJ1-2; no firm D call. Germline V CDR1 and CDR2: SQVTM, ANQGSEA. The CDR3 totals 13 residues. V gave up 2 bases and J gave up 0 bases, with 7 bases separating them. CDR3 DNA: TGCAGCGTTGAATTGAGATCTAACTATGGCTACACCTTC. Translating gives CSVELRSNYGYTF.

CDR3 in DNA: TGCAGTGCTAGTCGGGCGGCCGGTCCCGAGACCCAGTACTTC. Amino acid sequence: CSASRAAGPETQYF. V usage is TRBV20-1 and J usage is TRBJ2-5, with D unresolved. Germline V lookup: CDR1 DFQATT, CDR2 SNEGSKA (reference sequence). This CDR3 has 14 amino acids. Trimming took off 3 bases at V and 5 bases at J, with 16 bases between the two ends.

The rearrangement links TRBV6-5 to TRBJ2-1; TRBD1 aligns across 9 bases. This CDR3 comprises 14 residues. Germline-derived CDR1 and CDR2 are MNHEY and SVGAGI. V was pared by 6 bases and J by 3 bases, with 3 bases of the junction left unmatched. The CDR3 sequence: CASRTTGGYNEQFF. The CDR3 nucleotides read TGTGCCAGCAGGACGACAGGGGGCTACAATGAGCAGTTCTTC.

The chain is built from TRBV24-1 and TRBJ2-1; 8 bases agree with TRBD2. The CDR3 covers 15 residues. In germline, CDR1 is KGHDR, CDR2 SFDVKD. Trimming removed 3 bases from V and 6 bases from J; junction bases left unmatched: 6. The CDR3 sequence is CATSDSTSGLNEQFF. The CDR3 DNA follows: TGTGCCACCAGTGATAGCACTAGCGGACTCAATGAGCAGTTCTTC.

The chain uses TRBV24-1 and TRBJ2-4; D possibly uses TRBD1 or TRBD2 (5 bases each). Germline values: CDR1 KGHDR, CDR2 SFDVKD. This CDR3 has 15 amino acids. With 5 bases removed from V and 7 bases from J, the gap between germline ends came to 17 bases. The CDR3 spells CATSGTGTKENIQYF. The CDR3 DNA is TGTGCCACCAGTGGGACCGGGACCAAGGAGAACATTCAGTACTTC.

This clone was detected only a few times. The chain combines TRBV20-1 with TRBJ2-7, with D unclear. Per germline, CDR1 DFQATT and CDR2 SNEGSKA (reference sequence). The CDR3 consists of 10 residues. With 5 bases removed from V and 3 bases from J, the gap between germline ends came to 5 bases. The CDR3: CSAVNYEQYF. The CDR3 nucleotides are TGCAGTGCTGTAAACTACGAGCAGTACTTC.

Turning to this clone: Other DNA sequences in the same sample also yield this CDR3. This chain uses TRBV3-1 (or the pseudogene TRBV3-2) with TRBJ1-2, with unresolved D. The CDR3 consists of 12 residues. CDR1 LGHDT and CDR2 YNNKEL come from the germline V gene (reference sequence). Deletions cut 4 bases from V and 4 bases from J, with 7 bases between. The CDR3: CASSPGGYGYTF. The CDR3 DNA reads TGTGCCAGCAGCCCAGGAGGCTATGGCTACACCTTC.

This chain uses TRBV11-2 with TRBJ2-7, with D possibly being TRBD2 (5 bases). The CDR3 extends over 14 amino acids. Trimming took off 3 bases at V and 5 bases at J, with 14 bases between the two ends. Germline V lookup: CDR1 SGHAT, CDR2 FQNNGV. Here the CDR3 DNA reads TGTGCCAGCAGCTTCGGGCGGGTAGTCCACGAGCAGTACTTC. This codes for CASSFGRVVHEQYF.

The genes are TRBV4-2 and TRBJ2-7; 14 positions match TRBD2. This CDR3 has 15 amino acids. J was trimmed by 6 bases and V by 4 bases; bases with no gene match: 5. Germline assignment: CDR1 LGHNA and CDR2 YNFKEQ. CDR3 sequence reads: CASSLPGLAGVEQYF. CDR3 in DNA: TGTGCCAGCAGCCTCCCGGGACTAGCGGGAGTCGAGCAGTACTTC.

DNA for the CDR3: TGTGCCAGCAGTTTATTAGGGGACTCCTACGAGCAGTACTTC. Protein: CASSLLGDSYEQYF. V gene TRBV28 combines with J gene TRBJ2-7; D is perhaps TRBD1 (5 bases). CDR3 length: 14 amino acids. V lost 1 base and J lost 0, with 7 bases in between. Germline CDR1 MDHEN, CDR2 SYDVKM.

The chain uses TRBV11-2 and TRBJ2-1, with 7 bases aligning to TRBD1. The CDR3 runs to 16 residues. Trimming cost V 6 bases and J 2 bases; bases outside gene matches: 10. The germline V gene encodes CDR1 SGHAT and CDR2 FQNNGV. The CDR3: CASRVNRGPTYNEQFF. The CDR3 nucleotides are TGTGCCAGCAGGGTCAACAGGGGTCCTACCTACAATGAGCAGTTCTTC.

This chain links TRBV5-5 with TRBJ2-3; no firm D call. Germline-derived CDR1 and CDR2 are SGHKS and YYEKEE (reference sequence). The CDR3 runs to 12 residues. V gave up 0 bases and J gave up 2 bases, with 1 base separating them. The CDR3 DNA is TGTGCCAGCAGCTTGGCCACAGATACGCAGTATTTT. Translated: CASSLATDTQYF. The entire variable domain, with the rest obtained from reference TRBV5-5 and TRBJ2-3, is as follows: DAGVTQSPTHLIKTRGQQVTLRCSPISGHKSVSWYQQVLGQGPQFIFQYYEKEERGRGNFPDRFSARQFPNYSSELNVNALLLGDSALYLCASSLATDTQYFGPGTRLTVL.